In this sample, the clone carrying this TCR beta chain turned up a few times. Using its own MiXCR run on the 5' RACE reads, TCRdb lists one record per CDR3 protein. This table holds about 230,000 distinct CDR3 sequences, roughly 6.2% found once. The entry originates in a study of T cells after yellow fever vaccination. Trimming left V 5 bases short and J 4 bases short, with 20 bases between. The CDR3 is 16 residues long. The germline CDR1 and CDR2 sequences are SEHNR and FQNEAQ (reference sequence). The chain carries TRBV7-9 and TRBJ2-5; D perhaps matches TRBD1 (6 bases). This specimen consisted of CD4+ T cells sorted from PBMCs, obtained on the day of the yellow fever booster vaccination. The source is a man aged 30-40 years who received the YFV17D yellow fever vaccine. The CDR3: CASSQLPLGAGETQYF. CDR3 nucleotides: TGTGCCAGCAGCCAGTTGCCTCTGGGGGCTGGAGAGACCCAGTACTTC.